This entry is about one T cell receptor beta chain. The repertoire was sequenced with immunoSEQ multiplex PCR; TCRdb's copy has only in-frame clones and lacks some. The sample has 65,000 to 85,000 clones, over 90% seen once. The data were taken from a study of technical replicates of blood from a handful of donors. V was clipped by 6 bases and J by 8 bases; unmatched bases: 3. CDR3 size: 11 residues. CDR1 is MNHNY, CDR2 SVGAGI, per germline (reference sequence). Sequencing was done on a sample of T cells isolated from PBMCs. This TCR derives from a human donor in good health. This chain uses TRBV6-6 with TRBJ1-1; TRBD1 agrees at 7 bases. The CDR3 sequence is CASSGDREAFF. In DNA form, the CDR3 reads TGTGCCAGCAGCGGGGACAGAGAAGCTTTCTTT.